A single sample gave rise to the 2 T cell receptor beta chains below, sequenced in a study of radiotherapy plus CTLA-4 blockade in lung cancer. Assay used: immunoSEQ multiplex PCR; TCRdb lists only in-frame clones, some missing. The data show about 98,000 clones, with roughly 80% seen just once and around 3.6% held by the top ten. The source was peripheral blood, collected from a patient treated with radiotherapy plus ipilimumab. The receptors originated from a human donor with non-small cell lung cancer who had a partial response to radiotherapy plus ipilimumab.

This clone was counted only a few times. V and J are TRBV5-4 and TRBJ2-5; TRBD2 might be the D (6 bases). The CDR3 is 15 residues long. Trimming removed 1 base from V and 5 bases from J, with 15 bases in between. Germline V gene data show CDR1 as SGHNT and CDR2 as YYREEE (reference sequence). The CDR3 loop is CASSLNGRIEETQYF. The CDR3 bases are TGTGCCAGCAGCTTGAACGGGAGAATTGAGGAGACCCAGTACTTC.

In its sample, this clone was seen once. This chain joins TRBV9 and TRBJ2-1, with 11 positions matching TRBD2. Germline V gives CDR1 SGDLS, CDR2 YYNGEE. V trimming: 3 bases; J trimming: 5 bases; junction bases outside the gene matches: 7. The CDR3 has 16 residues. CDR3 sequence reads: CASSGKTSGANNEQFF. CDR3 nucleotide sequence: TGTGCCAGCAGCGGGAAGACTAGCGGGGCCAACAATGAGCAGTTCTTC.